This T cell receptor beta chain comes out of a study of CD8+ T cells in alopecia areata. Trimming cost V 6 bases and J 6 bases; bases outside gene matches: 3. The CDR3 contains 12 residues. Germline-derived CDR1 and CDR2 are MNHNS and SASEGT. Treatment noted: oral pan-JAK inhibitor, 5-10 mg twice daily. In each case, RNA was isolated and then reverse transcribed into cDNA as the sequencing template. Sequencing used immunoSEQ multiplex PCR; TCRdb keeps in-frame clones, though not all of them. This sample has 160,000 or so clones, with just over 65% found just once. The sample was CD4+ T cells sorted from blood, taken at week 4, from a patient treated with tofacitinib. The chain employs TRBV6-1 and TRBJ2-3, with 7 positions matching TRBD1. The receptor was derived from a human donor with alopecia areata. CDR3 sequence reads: CASSARGDTQYF. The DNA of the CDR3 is TGTGCCAGCAGCGCCAGGGGGGATACGCAGTATTTT.